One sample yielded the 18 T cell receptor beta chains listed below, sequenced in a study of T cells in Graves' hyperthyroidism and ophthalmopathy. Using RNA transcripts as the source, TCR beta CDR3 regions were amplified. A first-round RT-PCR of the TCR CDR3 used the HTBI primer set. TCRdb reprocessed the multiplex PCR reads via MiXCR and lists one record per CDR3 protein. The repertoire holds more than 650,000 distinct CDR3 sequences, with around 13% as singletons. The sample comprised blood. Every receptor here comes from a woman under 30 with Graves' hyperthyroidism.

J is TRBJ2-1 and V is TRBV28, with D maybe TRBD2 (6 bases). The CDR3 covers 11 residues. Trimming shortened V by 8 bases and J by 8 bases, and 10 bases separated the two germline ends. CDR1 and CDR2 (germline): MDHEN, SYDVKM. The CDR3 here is CASRERYEQFF. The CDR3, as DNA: TGTGCCAGCCGGGAGAGGTATGAGCAGTTCTTC.

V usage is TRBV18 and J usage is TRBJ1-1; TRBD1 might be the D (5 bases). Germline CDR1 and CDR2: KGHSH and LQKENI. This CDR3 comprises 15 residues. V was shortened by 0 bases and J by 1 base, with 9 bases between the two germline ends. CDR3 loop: CASSPPGTGNTEAFF. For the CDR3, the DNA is TGTGCCAGCTCACCACCCGGGACGGGGAACACTGAAGCTTTCTTT.

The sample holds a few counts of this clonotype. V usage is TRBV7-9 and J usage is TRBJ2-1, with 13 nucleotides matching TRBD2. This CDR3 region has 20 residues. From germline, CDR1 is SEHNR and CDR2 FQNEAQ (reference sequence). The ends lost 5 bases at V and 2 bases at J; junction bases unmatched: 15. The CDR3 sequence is CASSPQGGLAGRRTYNEQFF. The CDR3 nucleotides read TGTGCCAGCAGCCCCCAGGGGGGACTAGCGGGAAGGAGGACCTACAATGAGCAGTTCTTC.

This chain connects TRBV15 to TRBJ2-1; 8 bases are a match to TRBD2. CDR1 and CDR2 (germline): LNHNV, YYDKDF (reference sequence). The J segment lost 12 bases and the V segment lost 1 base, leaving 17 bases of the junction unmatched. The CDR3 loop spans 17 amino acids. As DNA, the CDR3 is TGTGCCACCAGCAGAGTCGGGCTAGCGGGTCTTGGGGTGGGGCAGTTCTTC. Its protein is CATSRVGLAGLGVGQFF.

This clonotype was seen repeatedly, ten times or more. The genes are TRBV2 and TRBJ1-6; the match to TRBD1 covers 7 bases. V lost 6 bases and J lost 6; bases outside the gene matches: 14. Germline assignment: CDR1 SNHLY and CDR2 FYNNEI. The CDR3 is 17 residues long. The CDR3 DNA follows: TGTGCCAGCAGCCCTTCAGGGGGAGGGGTTGGTAATTCACCCCTCCACTTT. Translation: CASSPSGGGVGNSPLHF. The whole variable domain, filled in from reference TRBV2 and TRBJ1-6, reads EPEVTQTPSHQVTQMGQEVILRCVPISNHLYFYWYRQILGQKVEFLVSFYNNEISEKSEIFDDQFSVERPDGSNFTLKIRSTKLEDSAMYFCASSPSGGGVGNSPLHFGNGTRLTVT.

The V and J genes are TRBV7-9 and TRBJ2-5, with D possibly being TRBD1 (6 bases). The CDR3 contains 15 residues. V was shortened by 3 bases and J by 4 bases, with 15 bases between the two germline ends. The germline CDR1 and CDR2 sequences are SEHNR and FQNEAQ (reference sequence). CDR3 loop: CASSLRTGSVETQYF. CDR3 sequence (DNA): TGTGCCAGCAGCTTGAGAACAGGGAGCGTAGAGACCCAGTACTTC.

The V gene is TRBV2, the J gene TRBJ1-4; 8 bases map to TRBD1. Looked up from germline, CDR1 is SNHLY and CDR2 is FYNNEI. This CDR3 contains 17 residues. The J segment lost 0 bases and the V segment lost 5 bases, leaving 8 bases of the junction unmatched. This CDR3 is CASSPKTGVTTNEKLFF. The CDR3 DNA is TGTGCCAGCAGTCCGAAGACAGGGGTTACAACTAATGAAAAACTGTTTTTT. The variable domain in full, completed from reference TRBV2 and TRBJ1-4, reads EPEVTQTPSHQVTQMGQEVILRCVPISNHLYFYWYRQILGQKVEFLVSFYNNEISEKSEIFDDQFSVERPDGSNFTLKIRSTKLEDSAMYFCASSPKTGVTTNEKLFFGSGTQLSVL.

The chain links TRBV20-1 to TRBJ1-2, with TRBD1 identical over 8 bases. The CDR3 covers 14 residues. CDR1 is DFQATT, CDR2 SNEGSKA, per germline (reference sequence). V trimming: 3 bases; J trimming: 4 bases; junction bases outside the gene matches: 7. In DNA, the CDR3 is TGCAGTGCTAGTCCAGGACAGGGTCCCTATGGCTACACCTTC. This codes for CSASPGQGPYGYTF.

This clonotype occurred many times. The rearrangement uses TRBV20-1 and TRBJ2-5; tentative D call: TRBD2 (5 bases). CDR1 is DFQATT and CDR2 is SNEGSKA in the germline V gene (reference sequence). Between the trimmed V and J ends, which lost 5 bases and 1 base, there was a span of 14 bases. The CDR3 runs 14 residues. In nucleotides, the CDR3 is TGCAGTGCTGAGGGCCGGATAACCCAAGAGACCCAGTACTTC. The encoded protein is CSAEGRITQETQYF.

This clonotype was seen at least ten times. The CDR3 DNA is TGCAGTGCTAGAGGCCTAGCGGGAGGGCCGGGAGAGACCCAGTACTTC. The encoded protein is CSARGLAGGPGETQYF. The chain links TRBV20-1 to TRBJ2-5; TRBD2 matches at 12 bases. CDR3 length: 16 residues. Germline V gives CDR1 DFQATT, CDR2 SNEGSKA (reference sequence). V shed 1 base, J shed 4 bases, and the junction held 7 bases outside the gene matches.

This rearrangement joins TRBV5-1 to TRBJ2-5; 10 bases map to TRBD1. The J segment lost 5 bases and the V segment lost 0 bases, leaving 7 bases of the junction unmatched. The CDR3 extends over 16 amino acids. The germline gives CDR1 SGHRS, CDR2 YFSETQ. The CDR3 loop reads CASSLASGTGVETQYF. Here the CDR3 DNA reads TGCGCCAGCAGCTTGGCCTCCGGGACAGGGGTGGAGACCCAGTACTTC.

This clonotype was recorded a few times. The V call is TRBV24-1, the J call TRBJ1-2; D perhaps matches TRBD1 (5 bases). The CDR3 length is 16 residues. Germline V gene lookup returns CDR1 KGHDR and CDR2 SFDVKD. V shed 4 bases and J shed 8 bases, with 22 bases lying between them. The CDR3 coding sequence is TGTGCCACCAGTGACCCGGGACGGGCCGACATGCGGGGCTACACCTTC. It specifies CATSDPGRADMRGYTF.

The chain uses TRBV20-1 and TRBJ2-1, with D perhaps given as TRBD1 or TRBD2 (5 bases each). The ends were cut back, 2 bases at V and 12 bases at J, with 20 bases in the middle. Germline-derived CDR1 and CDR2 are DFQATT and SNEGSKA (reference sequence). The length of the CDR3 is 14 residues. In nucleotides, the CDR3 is TGCAGTGCTAGACCCCCGGGGATGGGGCCTGGGCAGTTCTTC. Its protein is CSARPPGMGPGQFF.

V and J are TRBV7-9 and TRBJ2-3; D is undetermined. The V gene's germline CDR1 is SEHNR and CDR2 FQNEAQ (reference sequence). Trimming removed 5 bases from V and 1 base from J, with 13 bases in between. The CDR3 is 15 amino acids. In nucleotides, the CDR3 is TGTGCCAGCAGCCATGCGCCCTCTGGCACAGATACGCAGTATTTT. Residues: CASSHAPSGTDTQYF.

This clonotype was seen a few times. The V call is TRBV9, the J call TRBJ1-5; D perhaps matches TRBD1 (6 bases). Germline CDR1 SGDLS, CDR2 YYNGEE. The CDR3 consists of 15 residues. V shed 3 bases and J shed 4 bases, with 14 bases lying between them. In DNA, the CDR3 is TGTGCCAGCAGCGCAGGGGCGGCTGTAAATCAGCCCCAGCATTTT. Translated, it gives CASSAGAAVNQPQHF.

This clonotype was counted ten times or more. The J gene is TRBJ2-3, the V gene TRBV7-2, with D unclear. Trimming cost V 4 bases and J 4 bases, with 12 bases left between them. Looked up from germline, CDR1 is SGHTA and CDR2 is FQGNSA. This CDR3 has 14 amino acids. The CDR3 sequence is CASSSYQRADTQYF. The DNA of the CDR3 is TGTGCCAGCAGCTCCTACCAACGGGCAGATACGCAGTATTTT.

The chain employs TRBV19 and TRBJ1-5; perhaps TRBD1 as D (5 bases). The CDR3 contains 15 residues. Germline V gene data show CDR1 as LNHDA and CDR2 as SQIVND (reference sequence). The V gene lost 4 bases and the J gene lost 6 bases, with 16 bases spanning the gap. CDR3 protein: CASSRGARVSQPQHF. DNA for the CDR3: TGTGCCAGTAGTAGAGGAGCCAGGGTCTCTCAGCCCCAGCATTTT.

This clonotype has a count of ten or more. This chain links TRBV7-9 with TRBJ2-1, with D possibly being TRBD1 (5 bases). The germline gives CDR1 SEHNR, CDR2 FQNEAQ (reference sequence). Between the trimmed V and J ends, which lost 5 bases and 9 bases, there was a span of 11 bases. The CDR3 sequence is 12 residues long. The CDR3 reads CASSPQGFEQFF. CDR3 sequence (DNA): TGTGCCAGCAGCCCCCAGGGCTTTGAGCAGTTCTTC.